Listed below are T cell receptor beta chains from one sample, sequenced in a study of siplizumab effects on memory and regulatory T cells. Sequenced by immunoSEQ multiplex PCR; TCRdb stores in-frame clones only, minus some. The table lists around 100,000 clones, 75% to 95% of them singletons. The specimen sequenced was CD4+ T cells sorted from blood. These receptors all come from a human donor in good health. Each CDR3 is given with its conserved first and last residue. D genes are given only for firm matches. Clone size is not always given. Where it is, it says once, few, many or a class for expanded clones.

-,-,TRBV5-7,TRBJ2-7,CASSSPGQGTYEQYF,TGTGCCAGCAGCTCGCCTGGCCAGGGAACCTACGAGCAGTACTTC
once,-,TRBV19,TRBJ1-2,CASSLPGATYGYTF,TGTGCCAGTAGTCTGCCAGGGGCGACCTATGGCTACACCTTC
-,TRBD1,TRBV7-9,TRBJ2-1,CASSLGQGLGEQFF,TGTGCCAGCAGCTTAGGACAGGGTCTTGGTGAGCAGTTCTTC
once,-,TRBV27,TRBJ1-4,CASSLTPYQTPSEKLFF,TGTGCCAGCAGTTTAACCCCTTACCAGACCCCATCGGAAAAACTGTTTTTT
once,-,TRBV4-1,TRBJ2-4,CASSQDADREDIQYF,TGCGCCAGCAGCCAAGACGCCGACAGGGAGGACATTCAGTACTTC
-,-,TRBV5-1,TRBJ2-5,CASSKRLGETQYF,TGCGCCAGCAGCAAGCGACTTGGGGAGACCCAGTACTTC
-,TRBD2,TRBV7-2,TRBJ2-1,CASSLTSGVYNEQFF,TGTGCCAGCAGCCTGACTAGCGGGGTTTACAATGAGCAGTTCTTC
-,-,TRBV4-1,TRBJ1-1,CASSPPRNTEAFF,TGCGCCAGCAGCCCCCCCCGAAACACTGAAGCTTTCTTT
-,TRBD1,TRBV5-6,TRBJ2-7,CASSPMTGTVSYEQYF,TGTGCCAGCAGCCCAATGACCGGGACAGTCTCCTACGAGCAGTACTTC
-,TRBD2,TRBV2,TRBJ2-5,CASRARTSGQETQYF,TGTGCCAGCAGAGCAAGGACTAGCGGGCAAGAGACCCAGTACTTC
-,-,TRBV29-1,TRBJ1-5,CSVGGGRGQPQHF,TGCAGCGTTGGGGGGGGAAGGGGCCAGCCCCAGCATTTT
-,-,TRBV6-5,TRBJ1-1,CASLGVGTEAFF,TGTGCCAGCCTTGGAGTTGGCACTGAAGCTTTCTTT
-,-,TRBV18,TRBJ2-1,CASSPLTLNGPIF,TGTGCCAGCTCACCGCTGACCCTAAACGGGCCTATCTTC
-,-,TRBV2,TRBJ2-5,CASSPKETQYF,TGTGCCAGCAGCCCCAAAGAGACCCAGTACTTC
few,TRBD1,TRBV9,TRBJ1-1,CASSVATGAITEAFF,TGTGCCAGCAGCGTGGCTACAGGGGCAATCACTGAAGCTTTCTTT
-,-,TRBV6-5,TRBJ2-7,CASSYEQGGYEQYF,TGTGCCAGCAGTTATGAACAGGGGGGGTACGAGCAGTACTTC
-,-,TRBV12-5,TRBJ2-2,CASGLVIGQYTGELFF,TGTGCTAGTGGTTTGGTAATCGGGCAGTACACCGGGGAGCTGTTTTTT
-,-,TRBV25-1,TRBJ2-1,CASSLDAVSYNEQFF,TGTGCCAGCAGTTTAGATGCAGTCTCCTACAATGAGCAGTTCTTC
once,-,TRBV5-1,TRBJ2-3,CASSFDGDTQYF,TGCGCCAGCAGCTTCGATGGAGATACGCAGTATTTT
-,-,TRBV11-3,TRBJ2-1,CASSFGTSTSNEQFF,TGTGCCAGCAGCTTCGGCACCAGCACCTCGAATGAGCAGTTCTTC
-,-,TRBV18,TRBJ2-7,CASSPGQDYEQYF,TGTGCCAGCTCACCGGGTCAAGACTACGAGCAGTACTTC
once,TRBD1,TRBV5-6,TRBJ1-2,CASSLGAGTGGRYGYTF,TGTGCCAGCAGCTTGGGCGCAGGGACAGGGGGCAGGTATGGCTACACCTTC
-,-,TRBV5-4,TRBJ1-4,CASSLQTGPGEKLFF,TGTGCCAGCAGCCTGCAGACAGGTCCGGGCGAAAAACTGTTTTTT
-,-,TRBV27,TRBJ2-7,CASSPWQGREEQYF,TGTGCCAGCAGTCCCTGGCAGGGGAGGGAGGAGCAGTACTTC
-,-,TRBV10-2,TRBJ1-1,CASSVLPSKEAFF,TGCGCCAGCAGTGTCTTACCCAGTAAGGAAGCTTTCTTT
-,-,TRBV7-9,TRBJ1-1,CASSPPPNTEAFF,TGTGCCAGCAGCCCCCCCCCGAACACTGAAGCTTTCTTT
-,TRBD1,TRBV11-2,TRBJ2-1,CASSQGQGYEQFF,TGTGCCAGCAGCCAGGGACAGGGCTATGAGCAGTTCTTC
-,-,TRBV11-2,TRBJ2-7,CASSSLLDSYEQYF,TGTGCCAGCAGCTCCCTTCTCGACTCCTACGAGCAGTACTTC
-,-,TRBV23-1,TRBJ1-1,CASSQGKDSSTEAFF,TGCGCCAGCAGTCAAGGAAAGGACAGTTCCACTGAAGCTTTCTTT
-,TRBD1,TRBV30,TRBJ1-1,CAWSPGTGAGTEAFF,TGTGCCTGGAGTCCCGGGACAGGGGCCGGGACTGAAGCTTTCTTT
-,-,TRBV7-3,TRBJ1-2,CASSLTGTTNYGYTF,TGTGCCAGCAGCTTAACCGGGACAACTAACTATGGCTACACCTTC
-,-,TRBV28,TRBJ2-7,CASSLGLLRSSYEQYF,TGTGCCAGCAGTTTGGGGTTGCTGCGTAGCTCCTACGAGCAGTACTTC
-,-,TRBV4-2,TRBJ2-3,CASRNTDTQYF,TGTGCCAGCAGGAACACAGATACGCAGTATTTT
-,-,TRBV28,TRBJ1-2,CASSLGVPSYTF,TGTGCCAGCAGCCTCGGAGTCCCCAGCTACACCTTC
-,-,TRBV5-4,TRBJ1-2,CASSLVGYGYTF,TGTGCCAGCAGCTTGGTTGGGTACGGCTACACCTTC
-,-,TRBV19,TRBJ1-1,CASMVNTEAFF,TGTGCCAGTATGGTGAACACTGAAGCTTTCTTT
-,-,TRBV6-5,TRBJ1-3,CASSPAGGRGNTIYF,TGTGCCAGCAGCCCAGCGGGGGGTCGTGGAAACACCATATATTTT
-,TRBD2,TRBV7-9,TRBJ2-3,CASSPKRDPASTDTQYF,TGTGCCAGCAGCCCAAAGCGGGATCCTGCTAGCACAGATACGCAGTATTTT
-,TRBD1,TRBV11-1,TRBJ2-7,CASSLSGTGRIEQYF,TGTGCCAGCAGCTTATCAGGGACAGGGAGGATCGAGCAGTACTTC
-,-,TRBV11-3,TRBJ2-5,CASSLRGGETQYF,TGTGCCAGCAGCTTAAGGGGGGGAGAGACCCAGTACTTC
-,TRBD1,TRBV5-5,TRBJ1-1,CASRWDRVPLGAFF,TGTGCCAGCAGGTGGGACAGGGTTCCCTTAGGAGCTTTCTTT
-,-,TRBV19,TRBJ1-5,CAIKRYRTVRPVGNQPQHF,TGTGCCATAAAAAGATACCGGACAGTCAGGCCTGTTGGCAATCAGCCCCAGCATTTT